The source of this T cell receptor (beta chain) is a study of T cells in Graves' hyperthyroidism and ophthalmopathy. The CDR3 length is 11 residues. V lost 2 bases, J lost 12 bases, and 8 bases lay in between. Germline lookup yields CDR1 SGHKS and CDR2 YYEKEE (reference sequence). What was amplified from RNA transcripts were TCR beta CDR3 regions. Carried out on the TCR CDR3, a first-round RT-PCR used the HTBI primer set. TCRdb reanalysed the multiplex PCR reads using MiXCR and keeps one entry per CDR3 protein. The sample records 300,000 to 350,000 distinct CDR3 sequences, around a sixth being singletons. As for this clonotype: Antigen unknown.

Overall study results and limits: The model predicted ophthalmopathy a median around 6.5 months before onset.

Recently diagnosed hyperthyroidism of less than 2 months' duration affected patients aged 18 to 65. Uncontrolled infection, other autoimmune disease, pregnancy and lactation each barred patients from inclusion. An approximately 9.4 ml volume of fresh peripheral blood provided the PBMCs. V gene TRBV5-5 combines with J gene TRBJ1-4; D is ambiguous. Sequencing used blood. This sequence was found in a man aged 25-45 years with Graves' hyperthyroidism. The CDR3 coding sequence is TGTGCCAGCAGCTTAGGAGAAGAACTGTTTTTT. Translating gives CASSLGEELFF.